The 9 T cell receptor beta chains listed next were all sequenced from one sample in a study of blood T cells in healthy people across ages. Together with a sample-barcoded 5' primer, a J-beta primer mix was included in a second PCR lasting about 6 to 12 cycles. TCRdb re-derived calls from the 5' RACE reads in MiXCR, one entry per CDR3 protein. The sample consists of about 290,000 distinct CDR3 sequences, around 29% of them appearing once. Source material: blood. These receptors all stem from a woman in her seventies in good health.

Note on this clonotype: Just one base apart from a much larger clone, this may be a read error. The rearrangement joins TRBV7-8 to TRBJ2-5; D remains unclear. The DNA matches TRBJ2-7 better at its end, which makes the J call doubtful. The CDR3 contains 11 residues. Germline assignment: CDR1 SGHVS and CDR2 FQNEAQ. The CDR3 DNA is TGTGCCAGCAGCGATTATGACGAGCAGTACTTC. The encoded protein is CASSDYDEQYF.

This sequence joins TRBV12-3 or TRBV12-4 and TRBJ2-5; D is perhaps TRBD1 (8 bases). The CDR3 loop spans 15 amino acids. Trimming stripped 6 bases from V and 5 bases from J, with 19 bases between. CDR3 sequence reads: CASRRGGTGGETQYF. The CDR3 bases are TGTGCCAGCAGACGGGGAGGGACAGGCGGCGAGACCCAGTACTTC.

This clonotype occurred a few times. The chain joins TRBV20-1 to TRBJ1-5; a weak D match, TRBD1 (5 bases). Germline CDR1 and CDR2: DFQATT and SNEGSKA (reference sequence). The CDR3 is 13 amino acids. Between the trimmed V and J ends, which lost 4 bases and 5 bases, there was a span of 12 bases. CDR3 amino acids: CSATVGGDQPQHF. The CDR3 DNA sequence: TGCAGTGCTACTGTGGGGGGAGATCAGCCCCAGCATTTT.

This clonotype was recorded many times. The chain recombines TRBV20-1 with TRBJ2-1; 10 bases are a match to TRBD2. CDR1 DFQATT and CDR2 SNEGSKA come from the germline V gene (reference sequence). After removal of 6 bases from V and 0 bases from J, the junction contained 8 bases not matched to a gene. The CDR3 contains 16 residues. The CDR3, as DNA: TGCAGTGCCGCCCCAGCGGGAGGGAGCTCCTACAATGAGCAGTTCTTC. It yields the protein CSAAPAGGSSYNEQFF.

The chain has TRBV28 and TRBJ1-4, with D unresolved. CDR1 is MDHEN, CDR2 SYDVKM, per germline. The CDR3 totals 10 residues. V was cut by 5 bases and J by 5 bases, with 0 bases left in between. This CDR3 is CASSNEKLFF. CDR3 DNA: TGTGCCAGCAGTAATGAAAAACTGTTTTTT. The full variable domain, its missing parts supplied by reference TRBV28 and TRBJ1-4, is DVKVTQSSRYLVKRTGEKVFLECVQDMDHENMFWYRQDPGLGLRLIYFSYDVKMKEKGDIPEGYSVSREKKERFSLILESASTNQTSMYLCASSNEKLFFGSGTQLSVL.

This clonotype appeared a few times. The J gene is TRBJ1-2, the V gene TRBV27; no reliable D call. V was cut by 9 bases and J by 6 bases, with 11 bases left in between. The CDR3 consists of 11 residues. Germline V gene data show CDR1 as MNHEY and CDR2 as SMNVEV (reference sequence). The CDR3 nucleotides are TGTGCCAGTAACCGATGGGATGGCTACACCTTC. As protein: CASNRWDGYTF.

The rearrangement joins TRBV10-3 to TRBJ2-7; 11 bases align to TRBD2. The CDR3 is 15 amino acids. Germline V gene lookup returns CDR1 ENHRY and CDR2 SYGVKD. Losses at the gene ends were 2 bases for V and 4 bases for J; bases not matched to a gene: 4. This CDR3 reads CAISEGLAGSYEQYF. CDR3 DNA sequence: TGTGCCATCAGTGAGGGACTAGCGGGCTCTTACGAGCAGTACTTC.

This clonotype was seen only a few times. The chain joins TRBV7-2 to TRBJ2-4; perhaps TRBD1 as D (5 bases). The V and J ends lost 1 base and 8 bases respectively, with 12 bases between them. Germline loops: CDR1 SGHTA, CDR2 FQGNSA. The length of the CDR3 is 14 residues. CDR3 amino acids: CASSLVDSLYIQYF. The CDR3 region has the DNA TGTGCCAGCAGCTTAGTCGACAGTTTGTACATTCAGTACTTC.

The table lists this clonotype with a few counts. This chain uses TRBV15 with TRBJ2-1, with 7 bases that match TRBD1. The DNA end is a closer match to TRBJ2-7, so the J assignment may be wrong. CDR3 length equals 15 residues. From germline, CDR1 is LNHNV and CDR2 YYDKDF (reference sequence). The CDR3 DNA sequence: TGTGCCACCAGCAGAGTAAGGGACAGAACCTACGAGCAGTACTTC. Protein sequence: CATSRVRDRTYEQYF.